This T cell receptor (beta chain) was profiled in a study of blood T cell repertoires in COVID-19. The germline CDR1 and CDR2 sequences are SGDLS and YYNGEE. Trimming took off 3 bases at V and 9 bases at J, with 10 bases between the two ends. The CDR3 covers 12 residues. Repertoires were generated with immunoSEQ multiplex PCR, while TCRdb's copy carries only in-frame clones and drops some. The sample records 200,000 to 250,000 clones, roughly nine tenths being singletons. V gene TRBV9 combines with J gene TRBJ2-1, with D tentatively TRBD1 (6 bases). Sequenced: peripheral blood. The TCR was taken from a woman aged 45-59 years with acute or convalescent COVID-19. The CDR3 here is CASSARGGEQFF. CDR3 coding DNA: TGTGCCAGCAGCGCCCGAGGGGGTGAGCAGTTCTTC.